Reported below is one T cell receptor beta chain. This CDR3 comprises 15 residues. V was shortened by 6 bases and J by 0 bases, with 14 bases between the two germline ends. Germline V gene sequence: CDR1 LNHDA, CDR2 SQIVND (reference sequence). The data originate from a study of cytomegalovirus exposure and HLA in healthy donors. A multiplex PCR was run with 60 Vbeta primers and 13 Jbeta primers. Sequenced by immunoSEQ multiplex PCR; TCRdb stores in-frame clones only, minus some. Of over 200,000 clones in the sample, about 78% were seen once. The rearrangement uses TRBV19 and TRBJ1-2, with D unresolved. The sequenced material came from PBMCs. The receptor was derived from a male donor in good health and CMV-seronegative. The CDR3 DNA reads TGTGCCAGTAGACGGACGGAGGAAGCTAACTATGGCTACACCTTC. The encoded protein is CASRRTEEANYGYTF. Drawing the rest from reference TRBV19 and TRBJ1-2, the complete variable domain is DGGITQSPKYLFRKEGQNVTLSCEQNLNHDAMYWYRQDPGQGLRLIYYSQIVNDFQKGDIAEGYSVSREKKESFPLTVTSAQKNPTAFYLCASRRTEEANYGYTFGSGTRLTVV.